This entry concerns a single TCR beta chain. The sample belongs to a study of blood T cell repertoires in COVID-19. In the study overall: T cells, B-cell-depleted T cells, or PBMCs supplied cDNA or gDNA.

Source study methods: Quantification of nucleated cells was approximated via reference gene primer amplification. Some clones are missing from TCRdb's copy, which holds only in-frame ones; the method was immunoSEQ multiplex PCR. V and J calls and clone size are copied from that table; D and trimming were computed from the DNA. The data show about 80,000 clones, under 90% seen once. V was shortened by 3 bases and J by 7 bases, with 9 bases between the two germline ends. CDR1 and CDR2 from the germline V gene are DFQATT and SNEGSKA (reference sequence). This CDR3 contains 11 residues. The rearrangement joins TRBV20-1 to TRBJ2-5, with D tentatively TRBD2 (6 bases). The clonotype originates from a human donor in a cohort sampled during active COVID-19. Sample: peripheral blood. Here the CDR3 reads CSARTGGTQYF. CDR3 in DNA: TGCAGTGCTAGGACCGGGGGGACCCAGTACTTC.